This T cell receptor beta chain was captured in a study of blood T cell repertoires in COVID-19. Study information: Acute and convalescent COVID-19 samples came from the United States, Italy and Spain. PBMCs, B-cell-depleted T cells, or T cells provided the cDNA or gDNA that made up the material.

Per the original data handling: Nucleated cell counts were estimated from reference gene primer amplification. The assay was immunoSEQ multiplex PCR, and TCRdb's table has in-frame clones only and misses some. The V and J calls and clone size come from that table; D and trimming were worked out from the DNA. The sample shows 150,000 to 200,000 clones, about four fifths of them seen only once. Looked up from germline, CDR1 is LNHNV and CDR2 is YYDKDF (reference sequence). The CDR3 is 15 residues long. V shed 0 bases, J shed 2 bases, and the junction held 4 bases outside the gene matches. The receptor was derived from a human donor with acute or convalescent COVID-19. The donor label of this sample is uncertain. The specimen was peripheral blood. The genes are TRBV15 and TRBJ2-7, with 7 bases fitting TRBD1. The CDR3, as DNA: TGTGCCACCAGCAGAGATCCTCAGGGGGCCTACGAGCAGTACTTC. Protein: CATSRDPQGAYEQYF.